A single sample gave rise to the 9 T cell receptor beta chains below, sequenced in a study of human T cells and chemical hapten exposure. Via MiXCR, TCRdb re-called the RACE reads, giving one row per CDR3 protein. The sample holds tens of thousands of distinct CDR3 sequences, 7% to 8.5% seen once. Time point here: healthy volunteer bleed at 2 weeks. The starting material, unfractionated whole blood, was used for total RNA extraction. The specimen was whole blood. The receptors stem from a human donor in good health. Some clones in this sample may be carry-over from other donors' samples.

This clonotype was seen repeatedly, ten times or more. This sequence joins TRBV10-2 and TRBJ2-6; D not certain. CDR1 and CDR2 from the germline V gene are WSHSY and SAAADI. Trimming took off 0 bases at V and 0 bases at J, with 9 bases between the two ends. This CDR3 spans 17 amino acids. The CDR3 nucleotides read TGCGCCAGCAGTGAGTCCGGTCCGCCCTCTGGGGCCAACGTCCTGACTTTC. Amino acids: CASSESGPPSGANVLTF.

The sample holds many counts of this clonotype. The CDR3 DNA reads as TGCGCCAGCAGTGAGACGGACAGATATAATGAAAAACTGTTTTTT. It translates to CASSETDRYNEKLFF. This sequence joins TRBV10-2 and TRBJ1-4; D perhaps matches TRBD1 (6 bases). The CDR3 consists of 15 residues. Germline V gene data show CDR1 as WSHSY and CDR2 as SAAADI. Trimming cost V 2 bases and J 4 bases, with 11 bases left between them.

This clonotype was observed a handful of times. This rearrangement joins TRBV18 to TRBJ1-2; possible D gene TRBD1, 5 bases. Trimming took 3 bases from V and 7 from J, leaving 12 bases between them. CDR1 is KGHSH, CDR2 LQKENI, per germline. The CDR3 extends over 13 amino acids. CDR3 coding DNA: TGTGCCAGCTCACCTGGGGGTTCTTCTGGCTACACCTTC. Translation: CASSPGGSSGYTF. Combining the CDR3 with reference TRBV18 and TRBJ1-2 gives the whole variable domain NAGVMQNPRHLVRRRGQEARLRCSPMKGHSHVYWYRQLPEEGLKFMVYLQKENIIDESGMPKERFSAEFPKEGPSILRIQQVVRGDSAAYFCASSPGGSSGYTFGSGTRLTVV.

The chain couples TRBV7-9 to TRBJ2-3; D call uncertain. CDR1 is SEHNR, CDR2 FQNEAQ, per germline (reference sequence). Trimming took 4 bases from V and 4 from J, leaving 9 bases between them. The CDR3 has 13 residues. The CDR3 region has the DNA TGTGCCAGCAGCTCCCACCCCCCAGATACGCAGTATTTT. This sequence encodes CASSSHPPDTQYF.

The CDR3 nucleotides are TGCAGTGCTAGAGATGAGGTGGGGGACGCTTTCGCGTTCTTC. This codes for CSARDEVGDAFAFF. This chain uses TRBV20-1 with TRBJ2-1; D tentatively reads TRBD1 or TRBD2 (5 bases each). Trimming shortened V by 0 bases and J by 15 bases, and 21 bases separated the two germline ends. The CDR3 totals 14 residues. Germline values: CDR1 DFQATT, CDR2 SNEGSKA (reference sequence).

This clonotype was detected many times. The J gene is TRBJ2-5, the V gene TRBV28; 12 nucleotides match TRBD1. V was clipped by 7 bases and J by 6 bases; unmatched bases: 15. The CDR3 is 17 residues long. Per the germline V gene, CDR1 is MDHEN and CDR2 is SYDVKM. CDR3 in DNA: TGTGCCAGCAACCTGGGGGGGACAGGGGGCGCTGGGAAGACCCAGTACTTC. Its protein is CASNLGGTGGAGKTQYF.

V is TRBV20-1 and J is TRBJ2-7, with D maybe TRBD2 (6 bases). This CDR3 is built from 14 residues. CDR1 and CDR2 (germline): DFQATT, SNEGSKA (reference sequence). V gave up 8 bases and J gave up 7 bases, with 24 bases separating them. The CDR3 sequence is CSHSYSGPGGEQYF. The CDR3 DNA is TGCAGTCACAGCTATTCAGGCCCTGGGGGGGAGCAGTACTTC.

By its share, this clonotype is medium-sized. The chain is built from TRBV7-9 and TRBJ2-5, with D unclear. Germline-derived CDR1 and CDR2 are SEHNR and FQNEAQ (reference sequence). Trimming removed 5 bases at V and 2 bases at J, with 12 bases between. This CDR3 region has 14 residues. The CDR3 sequence: CASSQTLVQETQYF. The DNA for the CDR3 is TGTGCCAGCAGCCAGACCTTAGTTCAAGAGACCCAGTACTTC.

In its sample, this clonotype was seen many times. This rearrangement joins TRBV27 to TRBJ2-3, with a possible D match to TRBD2 (6 bases). Germline CDR1 MNHEY, CDR2 SMNVEV (reference sequence). This CDR3 region has 15 residues. Trimming left V 4 bases short and J 8 bases short, with 19 bases between. The CDR3 DNA reads TGTGCCAGCAGTTGGCCGGGACTTGGTATGGGTACGCAGTATTTT. It yields the protein CASSWPGLGMGTQYF.